The next 14 T cell receptor beta chains were all read from a single sample in a study of tissue T cells after allogeneic stem cell transplantation. Noted time point: mouse harvest day 7 after allogeneic transplant. Each mouse received 10^7 T-cell-depleted marrow cells plus 10^6 splenic CD5+ T cells by tail vein. Assay used: immunoSEQ multiplex PCR; TCRdb lists only in-frame clones, some missing. The data contain 6,500 to 8,000 clones, 50% of them singletons. Sequencing was performed on gut tissue. All receptors derive from a female BALB/c mouse given C57BL/6 T cells with graft-versus-host disease after an allogeneic hematopoietic cell transplant.

For this clone: Any gene name here is a mouse gene name. The read is 1 residue too short to cover the CDR3 end, so that end is filled in from the germline J gene. The rearrangement links TRBV26 to TRBJ1-6; D ambiguous. TRBJ1-6 is an open reading frame, and its role is uncertain. CDR1 is KGHPV and CDR2 is FQNQEV in the germline V gene (reference sequence). Trimming took off 6 bases at V and 0 bases at J, with 6 bases between the two ends. The CDR3 extends over 14 amino acids. CDR3 protein: CASSEYSYNSPLYF. The covered CDR3 bases are TGTGCCAGCAGCGAGTATTCCTATAATTCGCCCCTCTAC.

As concerns this clone: Gene names denote mouse genes. The CDR3 extends 1 residue past the end of the read, so its final part is completed from the germline J gene. The chain recombines TRBV24 with TRBJ2-3; D not resolved. In germline, CDR1 is KGHTA, CDR2 FRNEEI. This CDR3 contains 13 residues. Trimming stripped 3 bases from V and 2 bases from J, with 6 bases between. Partial CDR3 DNA: TGTGCCAGCAGTCTAGAGGATGCAGAAACGCTGTAT. As protein: CASSLEDAETLY. The full-length CDR3 reads as CASSLEDAETLYF.

Regarding this clone: Gene names are mouse gene names. The sequence runs out 1 residue before the end of the CDR3; the remainder is reconstructed from the germline J gene. V is TRBV3 and J is TRBJ2-7; either TRBD1 or TRBD2 may supply D (5 bases each). Trimming cost V 2 bases and J 2 bases, with 7 bases left between them. From germline, CDR1 is SNHLY and CDR2 FYNGKV (reference sequence). The CDR3 loop spans 13 amino acids. This CDR3 reads CASSLTGAYEQYF. Partial CDR3 DNA: TGTGCCAGCAGCTTAACGGGGGCCTATGAACAGTAC.

A word on this clone: Mouse germline and gene names are used. From the germline J gene comes the end of the CDR3, since the read stops 1 residue before it. The chain carries TRBV15 and TRBJ2-7; 9 bases match TRBD1. J was trimmed by 5 bases and V by 8 bases; bases with no gene match: 4. The CDR3 spans 12 residues. CDR1 is SGHND, CDR2 FRSKSL, per germline. CDR3 loop: CASRRDRDEQYF. The CDR3 bases that were read are TGTGCCAGCCGCCGGGACAGGGATGAACAGTAC.

In its sample, this clone is medium-sized (0.01 to 0.1%). Mouse germline and gene names are used. The read comes to an end 1 residue before the CDR3 does, leaving the germline J gene to fill in the end. V is TRBV16 and J is TRBJ2-7; 11 nucleotides agree with TRBD2. The V segment lost 5 bases and the J segment 3 bases; nucleotides outside the gene matches: 3. Germline V CDR1 and CDR2: SGHSA, FRNQAP. The CDR3 runs to 14 residues. The chain's CDR3 is CASSLGLGDYEQYF. The sequenced part of the CDR3 DNA is TGTGCAAGCAGCCTGGGACTGGGGGACTATGAACAGTAC.

On this clone: Gene names follow the mouse nomenclature. The read comes to an end 1 residue before the CDR3 does, leaving the germline J gene to fill in the end. V gene TRBV26 combines with J gene TRBJ1-4; no clear D. There are 11 residues in the CDR3. Trimming shortened V by 4 bases and J by 6 bases, and 3 bases separated the two germline ends. The germline CDR1 and CDR2 sequences are KGHPV and FQNQEV (reference sequence). CDR3 DNA (partial): TGTGCCAGCAGTCGGGACGAAAGATTATTT. This gives the protein CASSRDERLF. The complete CDR3 reads CASSRDERLFF.

As to this clone: Genes and germline are mouse. The sequenced fragment ends 1 residue before the CDR3 boundary, so the rest is inferred from the germline J gene. The chain combines TRBV26 with TRBJ2-4, with D perhaps TRBD1 (6 bases). CDR1 KGHPV and CDR2 FQNQEV come from the germline V gene (reference sequence). Deletions cut 3 bases from V and 3 bases from J, with 13 bases between. The CDR3 has 15 amino acids. The covered CDR3 bases are TGTGCCAGCAGTCTCGAACCGGGACAACAAAACACCTTGTAC. Translated: CASSLEPGQQNTLY. In full, the CDR3 reads CASSLEPGQQNTLYF.

As to this clone: Each gene name is a mouse one. Sequencing ends 1 residue short of the CDR3 end; the germline J gene provides the rest. The rearrangement uses TRBV26 and TRBJ2-2; TRBD1 matches at 7 bases. Trimming at V came to 4 bases and at J to 5 bases, leaving 1 base not matched to a gene. Looked up from germline, CDR1 is KGHPV and CDR2 is FQNQEV (reference sequence). The CDR3 contains 13 residues. The sequenced CDR3 bases are TGTGCCAGCAGTCGGGACAGAACCGGGCAGCTCTAC. Amino acids: CASSRDRTGQLY. From start to end, the CDR3 is CASSRDRTGQLYF.

Notes on this clone: The genes are named according to mouse. The CDR3 end lies 1 residue beyond the end of the read and is filled in from the germline J gene. The gene calls are TRBV12-2 and TRBJ2-5, with TRBD2 matching 11 bases. Germline loops: CDR1 SGHLS, CDR2 HYDKME. This CDR3 comprises 17 residues. The junction had 8 bases not matched to a gene; V was cut back by 2 bases and J by 2 bases. CDR3 bases read: TGTGCCAGCTCTCCCCTACTGGGGGGGCTGAGCCAAGACACCCAGTAC. It specifies CASSPLLGGLSQDTQY. The complete CDR3 protein is CASSPLLGGLSQDTQYF.

Only a few counts were recorded for this clone. Each gene name is a mouse one. The observed sequence ends 1 residue before the CDR3 terminus, with the missing tail filled in from the germline J gene. The rearrangement links TRBV26 to TRBJ1-3; TRBD1 agrees at 11 bases. V was pared by 6 bases and J by 2 bases, with 3 bases of the junction left unmatched. The CDR3 runs 15 residues. The V gene's germline CDR1 is KGHPV and CDR2 FQNQEV (reference sequence). The sequenced part of the CDR3 DNA is TGTGCCAGCAGGCCGGGACAGGGGGCTGGAAATACGCTCTAT. This gives the protein CASRPGQGAGNTLY. The entire CDR3 sequence reads CASRPGQGAGNTLYF.

About this clone: At one end, the junction sequence differs from germline, possibly due to a read error. Gene labels here are mouse ones. Read coverage stops 1 residue before the CDR3 terminus; the germline J gene supplies the remainder. J is TRBJ1-4 and V is TRBV16; maybe TRBD1 (6 bases). This CDR3 has 15 residues. Germline V lookup: CDR1 SGHSA, CDR2 FRNQAP. The CDR3 region is CTSSLTGQSNERLFF. The CDR3 bases that were read are TGTACAAGCAGCTTAACGGGACAATCCAACGAAAGATTATTT.

Concerning this clone itself: The gene symbols are mouse symbols. The CDR3 end is not reached by the read, which stops 1 residue before it; the germline J gene fills it in. The V and J genes are TRBV3 and TRBJ1-1, with D possibly matching TRBD1 (5 bases). This CDR3 region has 14 residues. From germline, CDR1 is SNHLY and CDR2 FYNGKV (reference sequence). Trimming stripped 1 base from V and 5 bases from J, with 11 bases between. The sequenced CDR3 bases are TGTGCCAGCAGCTTAGGGGGGGGAAGGACAGAAGTCTTC. Translating it yields CASSLGGGRTEVF. The whole CDR3 protein reads CASSLGGGRTEVFF.

On this clone: Mouse gene names apply. With the read ending 1 residue before the CDR3 end, the germline J gene is used to fill in that end. The V and J genes are TRBV26 and TRBJ2-5; D is unclear. The ends were cut back, 1 base at V and 2 bases at J, with 1 base in the middle. The CDR3 has 12 residues. The germline V gene encodes CDR1 KGHPV and CDR2 FQNQEV (reference sequence). This CDR3 is CASSLFQDTQYF. The part of the CDR3 DNA that was read is TGTGCCAGCAGTCTGTTCCAAGACACCCAGTAC.

As regards this clone: Each gene name is a mouse one. The read falls 1 residue short of the CDR3 end, and the missing part is taken from the germline J gene. The gene calls are TRBV17 and TRBJ2-1; perhaps TRBD2 as D (7 bases). The CDR3 contains 14 residues. V gave up 1 base and J gave up 7 bases, with 11 bases separating them. Germline CDR1 is MNHDT and CDR2 is YYDKIL. The CDR3 DNA, read in part, is TGTGCTAGCAGTAGAGGGGGGGCGCGAGCTGAGCAGTTC. Translation gives CASSRGGARAEQF. From start to end, the CDR3 is CASSRGGARAEQFF. The complete variable domain, with remaining parts taken from reference TRBV17 and TRBJ2-1, reads DTTVKQNPRYKLARVGKPVNLICSQTMNHDTMYWYQKKPNQAPKLLLFYYDKILNREADTFEKFQSSRPNNSFCSLYIGSAGLEYSAMYLCASSRGGARAEQFFGPGTRLTVL.